This TCR beta chain was sequenced during a study of Tregs in tolerant kidney transplant recipients. Clones were read by immunoSEQ multiplex PCR, and TCRdb kept only the in-frame ones, dropping some. The sample lists about 110,000 clones, around 89% occurring once. The junction had 16 bases not matched to a gene; V was cut back by 0 bases and J by 8 bases. Germline CDR1 is MNHNS and CDR2 is SASEGT. There are 18 residues in the CDR3. This clonotype originated in a human donor who received a combined kidney and bone marrow transplant. The chain carries TRBV6-1 and TRBJ2-3; 8 bases line up with TRBD2. The sequencing here drew on CD4+ T cells from blood, taken before the transplant. The DNA for the CDR3 is TGTGCCAGCAGTGAAGCGTTGAGCGGGGGTGCGTTTGGCAGTACGCAGTATTTT. Protein sequence: CASSEALSGGAFGSTQYF.